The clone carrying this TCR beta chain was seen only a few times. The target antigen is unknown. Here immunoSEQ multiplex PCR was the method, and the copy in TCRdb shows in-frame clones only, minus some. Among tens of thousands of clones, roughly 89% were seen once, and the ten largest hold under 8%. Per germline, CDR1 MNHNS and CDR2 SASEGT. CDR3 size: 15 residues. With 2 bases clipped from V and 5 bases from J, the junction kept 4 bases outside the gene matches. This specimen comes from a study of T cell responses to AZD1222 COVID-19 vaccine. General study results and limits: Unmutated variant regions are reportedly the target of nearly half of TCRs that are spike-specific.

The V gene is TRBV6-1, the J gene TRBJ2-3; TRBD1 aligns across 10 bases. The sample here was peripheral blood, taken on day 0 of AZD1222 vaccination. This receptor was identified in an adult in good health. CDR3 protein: CASSEPGQGKDTQYF. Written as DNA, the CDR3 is TGTGCCAGCAGTGAACCGGGACAGGGGAAAGATACGCAGTATTTT.